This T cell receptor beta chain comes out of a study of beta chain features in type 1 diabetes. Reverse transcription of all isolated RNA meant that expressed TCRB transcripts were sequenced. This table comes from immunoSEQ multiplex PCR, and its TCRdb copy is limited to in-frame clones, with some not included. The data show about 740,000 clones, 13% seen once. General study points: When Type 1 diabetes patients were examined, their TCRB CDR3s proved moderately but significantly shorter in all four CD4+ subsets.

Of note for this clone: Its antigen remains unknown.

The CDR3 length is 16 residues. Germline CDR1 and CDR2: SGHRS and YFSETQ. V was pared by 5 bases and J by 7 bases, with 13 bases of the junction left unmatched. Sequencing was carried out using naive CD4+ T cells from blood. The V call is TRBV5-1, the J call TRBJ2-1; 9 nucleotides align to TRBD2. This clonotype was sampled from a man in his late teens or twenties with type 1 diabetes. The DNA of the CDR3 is TGCGCCAGCAGTCAAGGCCTAGCGGGGATACGAAATGAGCAGTTCTTC. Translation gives CASSQGLAGIRNEQFF.